These 6 T cell receptor beta chains were sequenced from one sample in a study of cytomegalovirus exposure and HLA in healthy donors. The PCR had 60 Vbeta and 13 Jbeta primers. The data were produced by immunoSEQ multiplex PCR, yet TCRdb's version contains in-frame clones alone and is incomplete. The table lists more than 80,000 clones, about two thirds of them singletons. The sequencing sample was made of PBMCs. The receptors come from a human donor in good health.

This clone was counted only a few times. This chain joins TRBV5-5 and TRBJ1-6, with D tentatively TRBD1 (6 bases). Trimming shortened V by 4 bases and J by 6 bases, and 11 bases separated the two germline ends. Germline assignment: CDR1 SGHKS and CDR2 YYEKEE (reference sequence). The CDR3 consists of 14 residues. CDR3 sequence: CASSPGQPNSPLHF. The DNA for the CDR3 is TGTGCCAGCAGCCCCGGACAGCCTAATTCACCCCTCCACTTT.

V and J are TRBV6-5 and TRBJ2-7, with TRBD1 as a possible D gene (6 bases). The CDR3 spans 13 residues. Trimming took off 6 bases at V and 0 bases at J, with 9 bases between the two ends. The V gene's germline CDR1 is MNHEY and CDR2 SVGAGI. CDR3 in DNA: TGTGCCAGCAGGAGGGACAACTCCTACGAGCAGTACTTC. Translated, it gives CASRRDNSYEQYF.

The V and J genes are TRBV5-1 and TRBJ2-7; 9 nucleotides line up with TRBD1. The V gene end was trimmed by 4 bases and the J gene end by 2 bases; junction bases not matched to a gene: 4. Germline loops: CDR1 SGHRS, CDR2 YFSETQ. There are 14 residues in the CDR3. In DNA, the CDR3 is TGCGCCAGCAGCGTGACAGGGGGAGCCTACGAGCAGTACTTC. This gives the protein CASSVTGGAYEQYF. The variable domain in full, completed from reference TRBV5-1 and TRBJ2-7, reads KAGVTQTPRYLIKTRGQQVTLSCSPISGHRSVSWYQQTPGQGLQFLFEYFSETQRNKGNFPGRFSGRQFSNSRSEMNVSTLELGDSALYLCASSVTGGAYEQYFGPGTRLTVT.

The chain is built from TRBV4-1 and TRBJ2-7; D not certain. The CDR3 length is 14 residues. CDR1 and CDR2 (germline): MGHRA, YSYEKL. Trimming removed 1 base at V and 3 bases at J, with 10 bases between. This CDR3 is CASSQVQARYEQYF. The CDR3 DNA follows: TGCGCCAGCAGCCAAGTGCAGGCCCGCTACGAGCAGTACTTC.

This chain joins TRBV2 and TRBJ1-4; 7 bases agree with TRBD1. The V segment lost 4 bases and the J segment 3 bases; nucleotides outside the gene matches: 5. Germline values: CDR1 SNHLY, CDR2 FYNNEI. This CDR3 spans 15 amino acids. The CDR3 coding sequence is TGTGCCAGCAGTGCCCAGGGGGGAGCTAATGAAAAACTGTTTTTT. Its protein product is CASSAQGGANEKLFF.

The genes are TRBV6-5 and TRBJ2-5, with D possibly being TRBD1 (5 bases). The germline V gene encodes CDR1 MNHEY and CDR2 SVGAGI. V lost 5 bases and J 5 bases, leaving 12 bases between the germline ends. The CDR3 has 13 residues. The CDR3 loop reads CASSPTGRETQYF. The CDR3 DNA is TGTGCCAGCAGTCCTACAGGAAGGGAGACCCAGTACTTC.